The next 3 T cell receptor beta chains were all read from a single sample in a study of blood T cell repertoires in COVID-19. Sequencing was performed with immunoSEQ multiplex PCR; in TCRdb, only in-frame clones are kept and a portion is missing. This sample carries about 180,000 clones, roughly 81% of them seen once, and the ten largest clones take 10% to 15%. Sequenced: peripheral blood. Receptor source: a woman of 80 years or more with COVID-19, enrolled during active disease.

The CDR3 protein is CASSARTGGQETQYF. For the CDR3, the DNA is TGTGCCAGCAGTGCCAGGACAGGGGGGCAAGAGACCCAGTACTTC. The V gene is TRBV2, the J gene TRBJ2-5; 10 positions match TRBD1. The CDR3 length is 15 residues. V dropped 4 bases and J dropped 2; count of bases not matched to a gene: 4. Germline V gene sequence: CDR1 SNHLY, CDR2 FYNNEI.

This clone was picked up a small number of times. This sequence joins TRBV4-1 and TRBJ2-3; no clear D. The CDR3 has 14 amino acids. CDR1 is MGHRA and CDR2 is YSYEKL in the germline V gene. The germline V and J ends were trimmed by 3 bases and 6 bases, with 13 bases remaining between them. CDR3 loop: CASSQAMSRDTQYF. Written as DNA, the CDR3 is TGCGCCAGCAGCCAGGCCATGTCCAGGGATACGCAGTATTTT.

V usage is TRBV4-3 and J usage is TRBJ2-5; TRBD2 agrees at 8 bases. J lost 7 bases, V lost 2 bases, and 9 bases had no gene match. The CDR3 loop spans 15 amino acids. Germline loops: CDR1 LGHNA, CDR2 YSLEER. The CDR3 sequence: CASSQTALGGATQYF. In DNA, the CDR3 is TGCGCCAGCAGCCAAACTGCCCTCGGGGGGGCGACCCAGTACTTC.